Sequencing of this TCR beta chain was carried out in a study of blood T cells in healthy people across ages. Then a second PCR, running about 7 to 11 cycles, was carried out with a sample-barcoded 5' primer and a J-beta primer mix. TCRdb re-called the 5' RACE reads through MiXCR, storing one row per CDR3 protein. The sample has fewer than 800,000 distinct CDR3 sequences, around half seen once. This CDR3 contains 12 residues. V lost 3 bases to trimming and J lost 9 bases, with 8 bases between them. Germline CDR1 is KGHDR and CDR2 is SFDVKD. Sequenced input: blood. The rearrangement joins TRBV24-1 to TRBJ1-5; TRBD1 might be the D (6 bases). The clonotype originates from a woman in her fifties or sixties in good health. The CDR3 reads CATSDLQGPQHF. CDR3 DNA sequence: TGTGCCACCAGTGATCTACAGGGGCCCCAGCATTTT.